The clone carrying this T cell receptor beta chain showed up many times. What it recognizes is unknown. The donors, healthy Caucasians from Russia, were aged about 6 to 95. The source of the sample is a study of blood T cells in healthy people across ages. Across the whole study: Template switching retrieved approximately one barcoded beta molecule for each two T cells. Whole-study results and caveats: TCR beta diversity tracked closely with naive T cell percentage.

A sample-barcoded 5' primer and a J-beta primer mix were used in a second PCR of about 7 to 11 cycles. Each cDNA molecule carried a tag from a template-switch adaptor that contained 12 random nucleotides. TCRdb itself ran the 5' RACE reads through MiXCR, one entry per CDR3 protein. Of around 1.7 million distinct CDR3 sequences detected, roughly 30% appear once; the ten largest clones hold roughly 8%. V shed 5 bases and J shed 1 base, with 5 bases lying between them. Germline loops: CDR1 SNHLY, CDR2 FYNNEI. This CDR3 has 12 residues. The receptor comes from a woman in her thirties in good health. J is TRBJ2-5 and V is TRBV2; no reliable D call. The specimen was blood. CDR3 residues: CASSRIQETQYF. The CDR3 DNA is TGTGCCAGCAGTCGAATCCAAGAGACCCAGTACTTC.